This is a list of T cell receptor beta chains from one sample in a study of T cell changes during pregnancy in multiple sclerosis. Sequencing was performed with immunoSEQ multiplex PCR; in TCRdb, only in-frame clones are kept and a portion is missing. The sample lists some 41,000 clones, 90% occurring once. The material was CD8+ T cells from peripheral blood mononuclear cells, obtained in the first trimester of pregnancy. These receptors all come from a female donor with multiple sclerosis, enrolled in a pregnancy study. CDR3s include the opening cysteine and the closing phenylalanine or tryptophan. A D gene is named only where the DNA matches it firmly. Size is stated for part of the rows, as once, few or many counts, or as a class when the clone is expanded.

clone_size,d_call,cdr3_length,j_call,v_call,cdr3_aa,cdr3_nt
-,-,13,TRBJ1-1,TRBV25-1,CASSARDFTEAFF,TGTGCCAGCAGTGCTAGGGACTTTACTGAAGCTTTCTTT
-,-,12,TRBJ1-2,TRBV7-9,CASSPAPLGYTF,TGTGCCAGCAGCCCCGCGCCACTGGGCTACACCTTC
-,-,12,TRBJ2-1,TRBV27,CASTGSLNEQFF,TGTGCCAGCACCGGGAGCCTCAATGAGCAGTTCTTC
-,-,19,TRBJ2-2,TRBV21-1,CASSKRVGVRPDRTGELFF,TGTGCCAGCAGCAAAAGGGTAGGGGTGAGGCCGGACAGGACCGGGGAGCTGTTTTTT
-,TRBD2,13,TRBJ2-7,TRBV27,CASSWEGPYEQYF,TGTGCCAGCAGCTGGGAGGGCCCTTACGAGCAGTACTTC
-,TRBD1,17,TRBJ1-1,TRBV5-4,CASKKRDREIMNTEAFF,TGTGCCAGCAAGAAACGGGACAGGGAAATCATGAACACTGAAGCTTTCTTT
-,-,13,TRBJ2-5,TRBV5-4,CASSPPDQETQYF,TGTGCCAGCAGCCCCCCGGACCAAGAGACCCAGTACTTC
-,-,11,TRBJ2-1,TRBV5-4,CASSLGSGVFF,TGTGCCAGCAGCTTGGGGTCGGGAGTCTTCTTC
-,-,16,TRBJ1-2,TRBV6-6,CASSYSGPAGLYGYTF,TGTGCCAGCAGTTACTCCGGCCCGGCAGGGCTCTATGGCTACACCTTC
-,-,17,TRBJ1-5,TRBV19,CASSIYPGRLGNQPQHF,TGTGCCAGTAGTATTTATCCAGGGCGCCTCGGCAATCAGCCCCAGCATTTT
-,-,15,TRBJ2-7,TRBV11-2,CASSLGGGPGYEQYF,TGTGCCAGCAGCTTGGGGGGTGGGCCCGGCTACGAGCAGTACTTC
-,TRBD2,15,TRBJ2-1,TRBV7-9,CASSQGTSSPNEQFF,TGTGCCAGCAGCCAAGGGACTAGCTCTCCCAATGAGCAGTTCTTC
-,TRBD1,16,TRBJ1-1,TRBV4-3,CASSLGTGTDGTEAFF,TGCGCCAGCAGCCTTGGGACAGGGACGGATGGCACTGAAGCTTTCTTT
-,TRBD1,13,TRBJ1-5,TRBV5-6,CASSEQGNQPQHF,TGTGCCAGCAGCGAACAGGGGAATCAGCCCCAGCATTTT
once,-,15,TRBJ2-1,TRBV9,CASSVVASSDNEQFF,TGTGCCAGCAGCGTAGTGGCTAGCTCAGACAATGAGCAGTTCTTC
once,TRBD2,15,TRBJ2-5,TRBV6-5,CASSSGSGRQETQYF,TGTGCCAGCAGTAGTGGTAGCGGGAGACAAGAGACCCAGTACTTC
-,TRBD2,15,TRBJ2-1,TRBV6-4,CASSETGGPFNEQFF,TGTGCCAGCAGTGAAACGGGAGGGCCCTTCAATGAGCAGTTCTTC
-,TRBD1,12,TRBJ1-1,TRBV29-1,CSVTGGKSEAFF,TGCAGCGTTACAGGGGGCAAGAGCGAAGCTTTCTTT
-,-,10,TRBJ1-2,TRBV7-9,CASSPRENTF,TGTGCCAGCAGCCCCAGGGAAAACACCTTC
-,TRBD1,15,TRBJ1-6,TRBV30,CAWSSKGTDNSPLHF,TGTGCCTGGAGTTCAAAGGGGACAGATAACTCACCCCTCCACTTT